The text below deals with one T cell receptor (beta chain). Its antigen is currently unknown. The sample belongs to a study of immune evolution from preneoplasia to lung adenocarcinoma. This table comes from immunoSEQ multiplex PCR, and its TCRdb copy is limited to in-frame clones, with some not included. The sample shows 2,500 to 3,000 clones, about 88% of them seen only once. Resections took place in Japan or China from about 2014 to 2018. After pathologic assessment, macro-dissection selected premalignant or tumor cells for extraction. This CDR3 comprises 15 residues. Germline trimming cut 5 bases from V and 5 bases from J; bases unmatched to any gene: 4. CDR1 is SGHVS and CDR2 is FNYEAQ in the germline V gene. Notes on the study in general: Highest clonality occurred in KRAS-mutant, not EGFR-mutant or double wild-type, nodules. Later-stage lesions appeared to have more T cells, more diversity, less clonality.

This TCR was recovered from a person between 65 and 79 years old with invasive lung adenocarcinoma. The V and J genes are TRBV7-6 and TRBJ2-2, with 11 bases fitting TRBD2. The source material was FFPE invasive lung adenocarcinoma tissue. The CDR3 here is CASSQASGRTGELFF. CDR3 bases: TGTGCCAGCAGCCAAGCTAGCGGGAGGACCGGGGAGCTGTTTTTT.